The entry that follows covers one TCR beta chain sequence. Its antigen is as yet unknown. A junction boundary mismatches the germline segment, possibly from a read error. The data were taken from a study of identical twins. General study results and limits: Models underestimated TCR alpha sharing (out-of-frame) in monozygotic twins.

Germline CDR1 SSHAT, CDR2 FNYEAQ (reference sequence). The CDR3 is made up of 19 amino acids. TCRdb re-called the 5' RACE reads through MiXCR, storing one row per CDR3 protein. The profile shows a few hundred thousand distinct CDR3 sequences, approximately 5.9% of them singletons. The data also belong to a second study, concerning T cells expressing NK-cell markers.

J is TRBJ2-3 and V is TRBV7-7; 10 nucleotides agree with TRBD1. The sequenced material came from CD8+ T cells sorted from blood. This sequence was found in a woman under 30 in good health. CDR3 nucleotides: TGTGCTAGCAGCTTAGCCGGTTACGACGGGACAGGGGACACAGATACGCAGTATTTT. It encodes CASSLAGYDGTGDTDTQYF.